The 5 T cell receptor beta chains in this list originate from one sample, sequenced in a study of T cells expressing NK-cell markers. For each CDR3 protein, TCRdb gives one entry from its re-call of the 5' RACE reads, without DNA. Across 500,000 to 600,000 distinct CDR3 sequences, the top ten clones capture under 4.5% of the sample. Input material: blood T cells: a sorted CD56 or NKG2C T cell subset, CD4+ or CD8+ T cells, or bulk PBMC T cells (not recorded which). Every receptor here comes from a man younger than 30 in good health.

V usage is TRBV2 and J usage is TRBJ2-5; the TRBD2 assignment by TCRdb is unverifiable without DNA. The CDR3 covers 12 residues. The germline gives CDR1 SNHLY, CDR2 FYNNEI. CDR3 amino acids: CASPGEEETQYF.

This sequence joins TRBV6-1 and TRBJ1-6. CDR3 length equals 16 residues. The germline V gene has CDR1 MNHNS and CDR2 SASEGT. CDR3 sequence reads: CASSEALRQGNSPLHF.

The CDR3: CASSLLKLNTEAFF. The chain is built from TRBV28 and TRBJ1-1. Germline V gene lookup returns CDR1 MDHEN and CDR2 SYDVKM. The CDR3 length is 14 residues.

The CDR3 region is CASSLDRFPPVNTEAFF. This chain joins TRBV11-2 and TRBJ1-1; TCRdb selects TRBD1, and the lack of DNA leaves this call unchecked. There are 17 residues in the CDR3. CDR1 is SGHAT and CDR2 is FQNNGV in the germline V gene.

The chain employs TRBV5-1 and TRBJ2-7. Germline assignment: CDR1 SGHRS and CDR2 YFSETQ. This CDR3 is 13 amino acids long. The CDR3 protein is CASTDAGSYEQYF.